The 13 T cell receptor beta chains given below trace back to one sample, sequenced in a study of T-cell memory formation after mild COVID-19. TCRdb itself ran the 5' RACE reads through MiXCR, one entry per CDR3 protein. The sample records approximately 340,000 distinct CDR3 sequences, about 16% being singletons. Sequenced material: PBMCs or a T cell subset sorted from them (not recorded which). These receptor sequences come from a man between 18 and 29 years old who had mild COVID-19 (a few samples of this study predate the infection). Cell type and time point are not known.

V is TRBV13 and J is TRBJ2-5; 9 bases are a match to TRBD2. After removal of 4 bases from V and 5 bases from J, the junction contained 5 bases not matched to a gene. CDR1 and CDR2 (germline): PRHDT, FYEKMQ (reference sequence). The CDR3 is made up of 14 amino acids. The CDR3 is CASSSGLAKETQYF. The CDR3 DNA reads TGTGCCAGCAGCTCCGGACTAGCGAAGGAGACCCAGTACTTC.

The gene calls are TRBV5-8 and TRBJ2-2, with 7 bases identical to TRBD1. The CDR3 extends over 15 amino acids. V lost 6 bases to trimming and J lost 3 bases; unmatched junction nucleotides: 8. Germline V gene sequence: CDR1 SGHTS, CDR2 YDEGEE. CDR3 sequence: CASNYFRGYTGELFF. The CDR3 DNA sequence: TGTGCCAGCAACTACTTCAGGGGGTACACCGGGGAGCTGTTTTTT. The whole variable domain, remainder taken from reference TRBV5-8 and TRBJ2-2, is EAGVTQSPTHLIKTRGQQATLRCSPISGHTSVYWYQQALGLGLQFLLWYDEGEERNRGNFPPRFSGRQFPNYSSELNVNALELEDSALYLCASNYFRGYTGELFFGEGSRLTVL.

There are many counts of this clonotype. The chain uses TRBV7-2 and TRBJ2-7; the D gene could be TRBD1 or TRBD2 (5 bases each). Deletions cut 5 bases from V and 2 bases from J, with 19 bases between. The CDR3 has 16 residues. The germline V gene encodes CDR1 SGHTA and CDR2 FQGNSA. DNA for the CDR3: TGTGCCAGCAGCACCGGGGCCAACATCGGAACCTACGAGCAGTACTTC. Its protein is CASSTGANIGTYEQYF.

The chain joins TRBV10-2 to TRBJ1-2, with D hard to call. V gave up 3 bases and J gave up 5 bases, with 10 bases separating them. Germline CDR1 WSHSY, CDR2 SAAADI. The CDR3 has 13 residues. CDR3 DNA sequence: TGCGCCAGCAGTGAAGAACAGATATATGGCTACACCTTC. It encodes CASSEEQIYGYTF.

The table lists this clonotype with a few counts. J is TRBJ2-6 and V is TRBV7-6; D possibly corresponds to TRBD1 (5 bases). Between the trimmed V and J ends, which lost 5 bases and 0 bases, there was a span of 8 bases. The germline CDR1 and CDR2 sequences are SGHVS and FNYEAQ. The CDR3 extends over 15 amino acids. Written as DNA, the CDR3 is TGTGCCAGCAGCCGACAGTCCTCTGGGGCCAACGTCCTGACTTTC. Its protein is CASSRQSSGANVLTF.

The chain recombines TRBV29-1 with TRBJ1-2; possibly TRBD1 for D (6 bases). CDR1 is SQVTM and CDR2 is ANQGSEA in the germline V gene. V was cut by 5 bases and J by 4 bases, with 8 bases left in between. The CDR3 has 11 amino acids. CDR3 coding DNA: TGCAGCGTTTCAGGGGTCTATGGCTACACCTTC. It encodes CSVSGVYGYTF.

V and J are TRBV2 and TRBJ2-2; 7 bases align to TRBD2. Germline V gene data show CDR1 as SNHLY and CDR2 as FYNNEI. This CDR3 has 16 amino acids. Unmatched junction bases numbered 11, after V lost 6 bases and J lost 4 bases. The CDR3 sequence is CASRSSGSGFTGELFF. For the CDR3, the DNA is TGTGCCAGCAGAAGCAGTGGTAGCGGGTTCACCGGGGAGCTGTTTTTT.

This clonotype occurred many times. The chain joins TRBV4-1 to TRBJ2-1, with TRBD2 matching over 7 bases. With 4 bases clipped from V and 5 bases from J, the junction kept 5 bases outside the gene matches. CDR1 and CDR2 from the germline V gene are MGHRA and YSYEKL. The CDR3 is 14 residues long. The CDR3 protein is CASSPIRGDNEQFF. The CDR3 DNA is TGCGCCAGCAGCCCTATCCGGGGGGACAATGAGCAGTTCTTC.

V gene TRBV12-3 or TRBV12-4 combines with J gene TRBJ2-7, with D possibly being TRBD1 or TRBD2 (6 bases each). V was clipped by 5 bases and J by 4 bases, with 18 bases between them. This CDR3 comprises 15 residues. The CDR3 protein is CASSGFGGFGYEQYF. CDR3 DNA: TGTGCCAGCAGTGGGTTCGGGGGCTTCGGTTACGAGCAGTACTTC.

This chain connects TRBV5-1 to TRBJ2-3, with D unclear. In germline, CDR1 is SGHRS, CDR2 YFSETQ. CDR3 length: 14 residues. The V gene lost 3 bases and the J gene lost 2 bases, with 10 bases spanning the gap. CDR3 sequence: CASSSVGFTDTQYF. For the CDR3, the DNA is TGCGCCAGCAGCTCGGTGGGGTTCACAGATACGCAGTATTTT.

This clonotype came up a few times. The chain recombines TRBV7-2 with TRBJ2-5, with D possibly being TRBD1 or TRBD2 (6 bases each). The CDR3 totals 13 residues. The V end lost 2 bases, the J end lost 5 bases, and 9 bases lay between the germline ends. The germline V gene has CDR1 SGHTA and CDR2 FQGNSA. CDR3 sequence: CASSLLGGETQYF. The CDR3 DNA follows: TGTGCCAGCAGCTTATTAGGGGGGGAGACCCAGTACTTC.

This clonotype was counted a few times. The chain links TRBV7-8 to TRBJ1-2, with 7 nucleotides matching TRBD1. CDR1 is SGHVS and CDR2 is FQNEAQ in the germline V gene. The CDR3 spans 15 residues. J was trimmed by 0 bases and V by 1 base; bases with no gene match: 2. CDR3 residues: CASSLEGASNYGYTF. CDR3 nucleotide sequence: TGTGCCAGCAGCTTAGAGGGGGCGTCTAACTATGGCTACACCTTC.

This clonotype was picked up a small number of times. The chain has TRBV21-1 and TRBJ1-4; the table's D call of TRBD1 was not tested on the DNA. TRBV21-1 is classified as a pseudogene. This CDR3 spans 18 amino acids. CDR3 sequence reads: CASSNRPFPTELNEKLFF. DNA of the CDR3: TGTGCCAGCAGCAATAGGCCGTTTCCGACAGAACTTAATGAAAAACTGTTTTTT.